Detailed here is one T cell receptor (beta chain). These data originate in a study of shared clonotypes between healthy human individuals. Authors' methods: ImmunoSEQ only sent back junction sequences with no quality scores, so filtering was done differently. The method was immunoSEQ multiplex PCR; TCRdb's version includes in-frame clones alone and lacks a portion of them. Clone size and the V and J calls come from that table; the DNA yielded D and trimming. In the table there are more than 500,000 clones, roughly 95% of which are singletons. CDR1 is SEHNR, CDR2 FQNEAQ, per germline (reference sequence). This CDR3 is built from 14 residues. V was cut by 4 bases and J by 2 bases, with 12 bases left in between. CD4+ cells were split into CD45RA+ naive and CD45RA-negative memory subsets.

The gene calls are TRBV7-9 and TRBJ2-7; TRBD2 is a possible D gene (5 bases). Sequencing was done on a sample of naive CD4+ T cells sorted from blood. Subset here: CD45RA+ positively selected. The clonotype originates from a woman in her 30s in good health. The CDR3 DNA reads TGTGCCAGCAGCTCCGGGAATACCCCCTACGAGCAGTACTTC. Translated: CASSSGNTPYEQYF.